This T cell receptor beta chain comes out of a study of blood T cell repertoires in COVID-19. The CDR3 is 15 amino acids. Trimming stripped 5 bases from V and 2 bases from J, with 16 bases between. CDR1 and CDR2 from the germline V gene are MNHEY and SVGAGI. Clones were sequenced by immunoSEQ multiplex PCR, and TCRdb holds only the in-frame ones, with some missing. Of about 250,000 clones listed, approximately 88% were seen once; the top ten hold 2.5% to 3%. V usage is TRBV6-5 and J usage is TRBJ2-7, with a weak D call TRBD1 (5 bases). This sequence originates from a woman aged 25 to 45 with acute COVID-19. Sequencing was performed on PBMCs or T cells enriched from blood (not recorded which). The CDR3, as DNA: TGTGCCAGCAGTAATACCCTGACAGTGACCTACGAGCAGTACTTC. It yields the protein CASSNTLTVTYEQYF.